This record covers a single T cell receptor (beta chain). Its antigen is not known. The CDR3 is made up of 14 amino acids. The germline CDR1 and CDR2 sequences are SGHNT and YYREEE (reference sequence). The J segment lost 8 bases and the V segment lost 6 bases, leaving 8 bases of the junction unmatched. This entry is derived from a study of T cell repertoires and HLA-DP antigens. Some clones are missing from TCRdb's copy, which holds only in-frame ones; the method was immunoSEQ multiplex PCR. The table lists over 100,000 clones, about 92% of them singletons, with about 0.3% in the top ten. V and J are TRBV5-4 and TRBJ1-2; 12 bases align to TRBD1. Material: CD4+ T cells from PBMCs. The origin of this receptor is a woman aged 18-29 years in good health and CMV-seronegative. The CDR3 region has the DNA TGTGCCAGCAACCGGGACAGGGGGCGCGAAGGCTACACCTTC. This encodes CASNRDRGREGYTF. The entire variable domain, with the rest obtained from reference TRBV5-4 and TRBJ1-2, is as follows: ETGVTQSPTHLIKTRGQQVTLRCSSQSGHNTVSWYQQALGQGPQFIFQYYREEENGRGNFPPRFSGLQFPNYSSELNVNALELDDSALYLCASNRDRGREGYTFGSGTRLTVV.